The 12 T cell receptor beta chains below were found in one sample sequenced in a study of T cell responses to AZD1222 COVID-19 vaccine. Generated by immunoSEQ multiplex PCR, the TCRdb table keeps only in-frame clones and is missing some. The table records some 150,000 clones, around 90% of them present only once. The starting material was peripheral blood, obtained 28 days after the second AZD1222 dose. Receptors were obtained from an adult who received the AZD1222 COVID-19 vaccine.

This chain connects TRBV5-4 to TRBJ2-7, with 12 bases lining up with TRBD2. Trimming at V came to 4 bases and at J to 2 bases, leaving 1 base not matched to a gene. Germline CDR1 and CDR2: SGHNT and YYREEE (reference sequence). The CDR3 covers 14 residues. In DNA form, the CDR3 reads TGTGCCAGCAGCAGGACTAGCGGGGCCTACGAGCAGTACTTC. Amino acid sequence: CASSRTSGAYEQYF.

The chain uses TRBV11-2 and TRBJ2-5; D remains ambiguous. This CDR3 region has 15 residues. The germline CDR1 and CDR2 sequences are SGHAT and FQNNGV. Trimming cost V 0 bases and J 5 bases, with 13 bases left between them. The CDR3 here is CASSLDGTSRETQYF. As DNA, the CDR3 is TGTGCCAGCAGCTTAGATGGTACCAGTAGGGAGACCCAGTACTTC.

The chain carries TRBV5-8 and TRBJ2-7; 9 bases are a match to TRBD1. This CDR3 region has 16 residues. Trimming removed 2 bases from V and 7 bases from J; junction bases left unmatched: 13. Germline V gives CDR1 SGHTS, CDR2 YDEGEE. CDR3 in amino acids: CASSFEGTGRRFEQYF. DNA for the CDR3: TGTGCCAGCAGCTTTGAAGGGACAGGGAGGAGGTTTGAGCAGTACTTC.

The rearrangement links TRBV19 to TRBJ2-7, with D possibly TRBD2 on 7 matching bases. Germline loops: CDR1 LNHDA, CDR2 SQIVND (reference sequence). V was clipped by 1 base and J by 4 bases, with 14 bases between them. The CDR3 loop spans 15 amino acids. Here the CDR3 DNA reads TGTGCCAGTAGTATAGTAGGGGGGGCCGTGTACGAGCAGTACTTC. Translating gives CASSIVGGAVYEQYF.

A single count supports this clone. CDR3 bases: TGTGCCAGCGGGCAGGGCGAGAACACTGAAGCTTTCTTT. This encodes CASGQGENTEAFF. The chain employs TRBV2 and TRBJ1-1, with a tentative D call TRBD1 (5 bases). The CDR3 consists of 13 residues. Germline assignment: CDR1 SNHLY and CDR2 FYNNEI. V was pared by 8 bases and J by 1 base, with 11 bases between.

The chain couples TRBV5-6 to TRBJ2-1; 7 nucleotides align to TRBD2. Germline loops: CDR1 SGHDT, CDR2 YYEEEE. The CDR3 contains 16 residues. The V segment lost 0 bases and the J segment 0 bases; nucleotides outside the gene matches: 3. DNA of the CDR3: TGTGCCAGCAGCTTGGTGGGCGGGAGCTCCTACAATGAGCAGTTCTTC. Translation: CASSLVGGSSYNEQFF.

The rearrangement joins TRBV5-1 to TRBJ1-1; 7 bases align to TRBD1. Trimming at V came to 0 bases and at J to 10 bases, leaving 9 bases not matched to a gene. Germline lookup yields CDR1 SGHRS and CDR2 YFSETQ. There are 14 residues in the CDR3. The CDR3 sequence is CASSLERTGGGAFF. In nucleotides, the CDR3 is TGCGCCAGCAGCTTGGAGCGGACAGGCGGGGGAGCTTTCTTT.

CDR3 loop: CASSDSLSYEQYF. The CDR3, as DNA: TGTGCCAGCAGTGACTCGCTGAGCTACGAGCAGTACTTC. The chain employs TRBV6-4 and TRBJ2-7; D not resolved. The germline V and J ends were trimmed by 0 bases and 3 bases, with 6 bases remaining between them. Per germline, CDR1 MRHNA and CDR2 SNTAGT. The CDR3 loop spans 13 amino acids.

This sequence joins TRBV18 and TRBJ1-1, with 8 nucleotides matching TRBD1. Germline-derived CDR1 and CDR2 are KGHSH and LQKENI. After removal of 4 bases from V and 10 bases from J, the junction contained 14 bases not matched to a gene. The CDR3 length is 15 residues. The CDR3 DNA sequence: TGTGCCAGCTCACTCGACCTGGCAGGGGGCGAGGGAGCTTTCTTT. This translates into CASSLDLAGGEGAFF.

This rearrangement joins TRBV29-1 to TRBJ1-1; no clear D. The CDR3 totals 13 residues. V lost 6 bases, J lost 1 base, and 12 bases lay in between. The germline CDR1 and CDR2 sequences are SQVTM and ANQGSEA. The CDR3 loop reads CSVKVVSNTEAFF. CDR3 DNA sequence: TGCAGCGTCAAGGTTGTATCGAACACTGAAGCTTTCTTT.

The chain uses TRBV19 and TRBJ1-4; D not certain. The ends were cut back, 6 bases at V and 0 bases at J, with 14 bases in the middle. The germline V gene encodes CDR1 LNHDA and CDR2 SQIVND (reference sequence). The CDR3 spans 16 residues. This chain's CDR3 is CASSSAPGATNEKLFF. Here the CDR3 DNA reads TGTGCCAGTAGCTCTGCACCGGGAGCAACTAATGAAAAACTGTTTTTT.

The V and J genes are TRBV15 and TRBJ2-3; 7 positions agree with TRBD2. This CDR3 has 15 amino acids. The V gene's germline CDR1 is LNHNV and CDR2 YYDKDF (reference sequence). V shed 7 bases and J 0 bases; nucleotides not matched to a gene: 7. The CDR3, as DNA: TGTGCCACCAAAACCCCAGCGGGAAGCACAGATACGCAGTATTTT. Its protein product is CATKTPAGSTDTQYF.